This T cell receptor (beta chain) originates from a study of cytotoxic CD8 clonotypes in ibrutinib-treated CLL. The data were produced by immunoSEQ multiplex PCR, yet TCRdb's version contains in-frame clones alone and is incomplete. Among over 110,000 clones listed, 91% were seen once. Per germline, CDR1 SGHRS and CDR2 YFSETQ. CDR3 length: 13 amino acids. V was clipped by 7 bases and J by 9 bases; unmatched bases: 11. The sample consisted of PBMCs, taken after 12 months of ibrutinib treatment. This chain joins TRBV5-1 and TRBJ2-7; 9 bases are shared with TRBD1. This sequence originates from a human donor with chronic lymphocytic leukemia. This chain's CDR3 is CASGTGRSKGQYF. The CDR3 DNA reads as TGCGCCAGCGGGACAGGGAGATCTAAAGGGCAGTACTTC.